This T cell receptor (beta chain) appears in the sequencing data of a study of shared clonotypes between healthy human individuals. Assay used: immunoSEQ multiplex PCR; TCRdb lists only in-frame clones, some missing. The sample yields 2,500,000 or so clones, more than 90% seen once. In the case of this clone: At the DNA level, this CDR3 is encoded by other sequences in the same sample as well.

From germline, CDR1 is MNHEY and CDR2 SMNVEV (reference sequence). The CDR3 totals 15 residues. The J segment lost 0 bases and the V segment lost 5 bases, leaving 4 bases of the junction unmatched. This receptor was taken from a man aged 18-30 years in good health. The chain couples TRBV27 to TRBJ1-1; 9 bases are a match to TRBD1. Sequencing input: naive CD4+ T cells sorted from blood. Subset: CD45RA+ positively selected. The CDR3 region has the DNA TGTGCCAGCAGTCCGGGGACAGGGATGAACACTGAAGCTTTCTTT. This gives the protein CASSPGTGMNTEAFF.